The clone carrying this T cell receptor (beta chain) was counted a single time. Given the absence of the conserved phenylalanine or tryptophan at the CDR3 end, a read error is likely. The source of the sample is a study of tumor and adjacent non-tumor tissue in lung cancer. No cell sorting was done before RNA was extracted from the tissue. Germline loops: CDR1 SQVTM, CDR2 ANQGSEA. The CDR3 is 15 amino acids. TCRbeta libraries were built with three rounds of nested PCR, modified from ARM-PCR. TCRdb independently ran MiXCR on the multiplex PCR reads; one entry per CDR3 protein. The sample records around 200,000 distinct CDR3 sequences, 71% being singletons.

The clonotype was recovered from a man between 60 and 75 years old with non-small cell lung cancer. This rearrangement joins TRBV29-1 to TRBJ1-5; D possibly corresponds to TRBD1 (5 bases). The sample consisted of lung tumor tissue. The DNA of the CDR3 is TGCAGCGTCAAGACGTACGGGGGGGGTGATCAGTCCCAGCATTTA. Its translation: CSVKTYGGGDQSQHL.